The present entry profiles one T cell receptor (beta chain) with its context. The data are from a study of blood T cell repertoires in COVID-19. On the study more broadly: Samples representing acute and convalescent COVID-19 were sourced from the United States, Italy and Spain. Sample material is recorded as cDNA or gDNA derived from T cells, B-cell-depleted T cells, or PBMCs.

After removal of 4 bases from V and 4 bases from J, the junction contained 11 bases not matched to a gene. The CDR3 runs 16 residues. Germline V lookup: CDR1 MRHNA, CDR2 SNTAGT. Per the original data handling: For nucleated cells, counts were estimated from reference gene primer amplification. The repertoire was sequenced with immunoSEQ multiplex PCR; TCRdb's copy has only in-frame clones and lacks some. That table gives V, J and clone size, and the DNA gave D and trimming. The sample yields approximately 230,000 clones, approximately 90% seen once. The TCR originated in a man aged 18-30 years with active or convalescent COVID-19. This sequence joins TRBV6-4 and TRBJ1-2, with 8 bases lining up with TRBD1. The sequenced material came from peripheral blood. For the CDR3, the DNA is TGTGCCAGCAGTGCCCCACCGCCGGGACAGGTCTATGGCTACACCTTC. The encoded protein is CASSAPPPGQVYGYTF.